These 9 T cell receptor beta chains share one sample of origin, sequenced in a study of T cell responses to AZD1222 COVID-19 vaccine. Clones were sequenced by immunoSEQ multiplex PCR, and TCRdb holds only the in-frame ones, with some missing. The data contain some 140,000 clones, 80% to 90% of them singletons. This sample comprised peripheral blood, obtained 28 days after the second AZD1222 dose. These receptors were collected from an adult who received the AZD1222 COVID-19 vaccine.

The chain joins TRBV6-1 to TRBJ1-1; D call uncertain. Deletions cut 2 bases from V and 2 bases from J, with 12 bases between. The CDR3 covers 15 residues. Germline assignment: CDR1 MNHNS and CDR2 SASEGT. CDR3: CASSEPAGSNTEAFF. CDR3 bases: TGTGCCAGCAGTGAACCGGCGGGGTCCAACACTGAAGCTTTCTTT.

For the CDR3, the DNA is TGTGCCAGCTCTCCCGGGGGGGGCGGAAATGAGCAGTTCTTC. Translated: CASSPGGGGNEQFF. The V and J genes are TRBV7-2 and TRBJ2-1; TRBD2 matches at 8 bases. Germline CDR1 SGHTA, CDR2 FQGNSA. The trim removed 8 bases at V and 7 bases at J, leaving 10 bases unmatched. CDR3 length: 14 residues.

The CDR3 DNA reads as TGCGCCAGCAGTGAGTTACAGGGGATGAACACTGAAGCTTTCTTT. Translated: CASSELQGMNTEAFF. V is TRBV10-2 and J is TRBJ1-1; 7 nucleotides align to TRBD1. Germline V gene lookup returns CDR1 WSHSY and CDR2 SAAADI. Trimming took 1 base from V and 0 from J; bases not matched to a gene: 2. The length of the CDR3 is 15 residues.

This clone was seen only a few times. The chain combines TRBV3-1 (or the pseudogene TRBV3-2) with TRBJ2-7; no definite D call. This CDR3 spans 12 amino acids. CDR1 and CDR2 (germline): LGHDT, YNNKEL (reference sequence). The ends were cut back, 3 bases at V and 1 base at J, with 4 bases in the middle. In DNA, the CDR3 is TGTGCCAGCAGCCACGCGTCCTACGAGCAGTACTTC. Translating gives CASSHASYEQYF.

This chain connects TRBV5-6 to TRBJ2-7; 7 nucleotides match TRBD2. Germline V CDR1 and CDR2: SGHDT, YYEEEE. After removal of 3 bases from V and 3 bases from J, the junction contained 6 bases not matched to a gene. This CDR3 has 14 amino acids. The CDR3 nucleotides read TGTGCCAGCAGCTCCGGACTAGTAATCTACGAGCAGTACTTC. Amino acid sequence: CASSSGLVIYEQYF.

V and J are TRBV3-1 (or the pseudogene TRBV3-2) and TRBJ2-1; D may be TRBD2 (6 bases). V lost 2 bases and J 6 bases, leaving 11 bases between the germline ends. Germline V gene data show CDR1 as LGHDT and CDR2 as YNNKEL (reference sequence). This CDR3 region has 14 residues. CDR3 nucleotides: TGTGCCAGCAGCCAAACCGGGACTGTCAATGAGCAGTTCTTC. Translation gives CASSQTGTVNEQFF.

CDR3 amino acids: CASSLPIGTYGANVLTF. CDR3 DNA sequence: TGTGCCAGCAGCTTGCCCATTGGGACGTACGGGGCCAACGTCCTGACTTTC. This chain connects TRBV5-6 to TRBJ2-6; D assignment may be TRBD1 or TRBD2 (5 bases each). CDR3 length: 17 residues. The V gene lost 1 base and the J gene lost 4 bases, with 15 bases spanning the gap. Germline lookup yields CDR1 SGHDT and CDR2 YYEEEE.

The chain uses TRBV30 and TRBJ2-7; weak D call: TRBD1 (6 bases). Germline loops: CDR1 GTSNPN, CDR2 SVGIG (reference sequence). Trimming left V 2 bases short and J 3 bases short, with 20 bases between. This CDR3 has 16 amino acids. CDR3 region: CAWSLPGGQAYYEQYF. CDR3 nucleotides: TGTGCCTGGAGTCTGCCTGGGGGCCAGGCGTACTACGAGCAGTACTTC.

This chain uses TRBV18 with TRBJ2-3; 9 bases align to TRBD2. V lost 2 bases to trimming and J lost 6 bases; unmatched junction nucleotides: 6. The germline gives CDR1 KGHSH, CDR2 LQKENI. The CDR3 has 15 residues. CDR3 coding DNA: TGTGCCAGCTCACCAGCGGGAGGGGGATTGGATACGCAGTATTTT. It yields the protein CASSPAGGGLDTQYF.